What follows are 9 T cell receptor beta chains derived from one specimen sequenced in a study of shared clonotypes between healthy human individuals (dated by TCRdb to about 2020). The library relied on the immunoSEQ multiplex PCR assay. This is the immuneACCESS table as TCRdb keeps it, with only in-frame sequences that have V and J called. A part of the clones is gone; compared with another copy, unresolved V genes explain less than half, and the rest is unexplained. This sample comprises some 1,400,000 clones, more than 95% of them detected only once. The ten biggest clones cover approximately 1.1% of the sample. Source material: naive CD4+ T cells sorted from blood. In light of the paper, this sample's cell subset or site label describes: CD45RA+ positively selected. These receptors were obtained from a man in his thirties or forties in good health.

The chain couples TRBV19 to TRBJ1-4; D gene unclear. V lost 6 bases, J lost 4 bases, and 15 bases lay in between. Per the germline V gene, CDR1 is LNHDA and CDR2 is SQIVND (reference sequence). CDR3 length equals 15 residues. The CDR3 bases are TGTGCCAGTAGACAACAGACAAGCCTTAATGAAAAACTGTTTTTT. Protein product: CASRQQTSLNEKLFF.

With respect to this clone: This specimen includes other DNA sequences encoding the same CDR3. This chain links TRBV5-1 with TRBJ2-5, with 8 positions matching TRBD1. CDR1 SGHRS and CDR2 YFSETQ come from the germline V gene. V was clipped by 4 bases and J by 4 bases; unmatched bases: 6. The CDR3 extends over 14 amino acids. CDR3 nucleotides: TGCGCCAGCAGCCCAGGACAGGGCGGAGAGACCCAGTACTTC. It encodes CASSPGQGGETQYF.

The chain links TRBV2 to TRBJ1-4, with D possibly matching TRBD1 (5 bases). In germline, CDR1 is SNHLY, CDR2 FYNNEI. This CDR3 spans 13 amino acids. V dropped 7 bases and J dropped 8 bases, with 14 bases sitting between them. CDR3 coding DNA: TGTGCCAGCAAGCGGGACGTTGGGGAAAAACTGTTTTTT. This codes for CASKRDVGEKLFF.

The chain links TRBV28 to TRBJ1-5; maybe TRBD1 (6 bases). Germline V lookup: CDR1 MDHEN, CDR2 SYDVKM. The ends were cut back, 10 bases at V and 0 bases at J, with 22 bases in the middle. The CDR3 loop spans 17 amino acids. In DNA form, the CDR3 reads TGTGCCACATCAGGGGAGAATTTCTTGTTTAGCAATCAGCCCCAGCATTTT. Amino acid sequence: CATSGENFLFSNQPQHF.

This chain joins TRBV30 and TRBJ1-3; no clear D. V lost 4 bases to trimming and J lost 0 bases, with 13 bases between them. Per the germline V gene, CDR1 is GTSNPN and CDR2 is SVGIG (reference sequence). The CDR3 length is 15 residues. CDR3: CAWNPPGGSGNTIYF. In nucleotides, the CDR3 is TGTGCCTGGAACCCACCAGGTGGCTCTGGAAACACCATATATTTT.

This clone was seen a few times. This chain connects TRBV28 to TRBJ2-1; perhaps TRBD2 as D (6 bases). Germline CDR1 MDHEN, CDR2 SYDVKM. CDR3 length: 15 residues. V was trimmed by 5 bases and J by 6 bases, leaving 17 bases between them. Here the CDR3 reads CASSPTLGGFNEQFF. The CDR3 DNA reads as TGTGCCAGCAGTCCGACGCTAGGAGGGTTCAATGAGCAGTTCTTC.

This chain links TRBV6-5 with TRBJ1-5; D is undetermined. Looked up from germline, CDR1 is MNHEY and CDR2 is SVGAGI. The CDR3 is 15 residues long. Trimming left V 6 bases short and J 0 bases short, with 12 bases between. The CDR3 region has the DNA TGTGCCAGCAGCCCCGTGGACGGTAGCAATCAGCCCCAGCATTTT. It is translated as CASSPVDGSNQPQHF.

This clone has a single count. V usage is TRBV29-1 and J usage is TRBJ2-1, with D hard to call. This CDR3 comprises 14 residues. Germline V gives CDR1 SQVTM, CDR2 ANQGSEA. Trimming took 6 bases from V and 7 from J, leaving 19 bases between them. CDR3 sequence (DNA): TGCAGCGTCCCCCCCAGAAGATCGGAGAATGAGCAGTTCTTC. Translation gives CSVPPRRSENEQFF.

The genes are TRBV6-6 and TRBJ2-3; D possibly corresponds to TRBD1 (6 bases). Germline CDR1 is MNHNY and CDR2 is SVGAGI (reference sequence). V lost 0 bases and J lost 5, with 9 bases in between. This CDR3 spans 14 amino acids. The CDR3 is CASSYSRGGDTQYF. CDR3 in DNA: TGTGCCAGCAGTTACTCGAGAGGGGGAGATACGCAGTATTTT.